A selection of T cell receptor beta chains follows, all from one sample in a study of blood T cell repertoires in COVID-19. Sequencing used immunoSEQ multiplex PCR; TCRdb keeps in-frame clones, though not all of them. The table has some 400,000 clones, more than 70% seen once. The sample consisted of PBMCs or T cells enriched from blood (not recorded which). All receptors derive from a man aged 30 to 45 who had recovered from COVID-19. Each CDR3 is given with its conserved first and last residue. The D gene is left open where the match is weak. Rows may omit the clone size; those that give it use once, few, many or a size class.

D gene	J gene	clone size	V gene	CDR3 DNA	CDR3 protein
NA	TRBJ2-2	NA	TRBV6-6	TGTGCCAGCAGTTCCGCCGGGACTGGGACGGCGGGGGAGCTGTTTTTT	CASSSAGTGTAGELFF
TRBD2	TRBJ2-2	NA	TRBV6-5	TGTGCCAGCAGGAAGACTAGCCCCGGGGAGCTGTTTTTT	CASRKTSPGELFF
TRBD1	TRBJ1-3	NA	TRBV5-8	TGTGCCAGCAGCCCGGGGACAGCTGGGGGAAACACCATATATTTT	CASSPGTAGGNTIYF
NA	TRBJ2-1	NA	TRBV19	TGTGCCAGTAGTAGCAAGAGGTCGGGGTCCTTCAATGAGCAGTTCTTC	CASSSKRSGSFNEQFF
NA	TRBJ1-2	NA	TRBV2	TGTGCCAGCACCCTTGACAGAGCTAACTATGGCTACACCTTC	CASTLDRANYGYTF
TRBD1	TRBJ1-4	NA	TRBV7-9	TGTGCCAGCAGCCCCCCCCGGACAGGGGGTGAAAAACTGTTTTTT	CASSPPRTGGEKLFF
TRBD1	TRBJ1-2	few	TRBV27	TGTGCCACCGCCCCTGGACAGGGGCTGTATGGCTACACCTTC	CATAPGQGLYGYTF
NA	TRBJ1-1	once	TRBV7-9	TGTGCCAGCAGCTTAGTTCAGGGGAGGAACACTGAAGCTTTCTTT	CASSLVQGRNTEAFF
TRBD1	TRBJ1-1	NA	TRBV19	TGTGCCAGTAACGAGGACAGGGGGCAAATGGGGACTGAAGCTTTCTTT	CASNEDRGQMGTEAFF
NA	TRBJ2-5	NA	TRBV30	TGTGCCTACGAAACAGGGTTAGAGACCCAGTACTTC	CAYETGLETQYF
NA	TRBJ1-1	NA	TRBV30	TGTGCCTGGAGTGTGGGCGCGGGAACTGAAGCTTTCTTT	CAWSVGAGTEAFF
NA	TRBJ2-7	NA	TRBV2	TGTGCCAGCATGACAGGATCGGCCCACGAGCAGTACTTC	CASMTGSAHEQYF
TRBD1	TRBJ1-5	NA	TRBV5-1	TGCGCCAGCAGCCCGGTGGCACAGGGGCCTAGCAATCAGCCCCAGCATTTT	CASSPVAQGPSNQPQHF
NA	TRBJ1-5	few	TRBV2	TGTGCCAGCGAGGCCACAGGGCTACACTATAGCAATCAGCCCCAGCATTTT	CASEATGLHYSNQPQHF
NA	TRBJ2-2	NA	TRBV3-1/TRBV3-2	TGTGCCAGCAGCCAAGTGGCAGGGGGGTCCGGGGAGCTGTTTTTT	CASSQVAGGSGELFF
TRBD2	TRBJ2-3	NA	TRBV6-4	TGTGCCAGCAGCCCCGGGGGGACCACAGATACGCAGTATTTT	CASSPGGTTDTQYF
NA	TRBJ1-1	NA	TRBV7-2	TGTGCCAGCAGCTACAACCGGGACACTGAAGCTTTCTTT	CASSYNRDTEAFF
NA	TRBJ1-3	NA	TRBV10-2	TGCGCCAGCAGTGAAAGCGACTCTGGAAACACCATATATTTT	CASSESDSGNTIYF
NA	TRBJ1-3	once	TRBV30	TGTGCCTTCGGGTTGGCGGGAAACACCATATATTTT	CAFGLAGNTIYF
NA	TRBJ1-1	NA	TRBV19	TGTGCCAGTAGTATATCGGGTAACACTGAAGCTTTCTTT	CASSISGNTEAFF
TRBD1	TRBJ1-4	NA	TRBV7-9	TGTGCCAGCAGCATCCGAAGGACAGGGGTGGAAAAACTGTTTTTT	CASSIRRTGVEKLFF
NA	TRBJ2-5	NA	TRBV6-5	TGTGCCGTCCAAGGTCTAGGAGCAAGGGAGACCCAGTACTTC	CAVQGLGARETQYF
NA	TRBJ2-1	NA	TRBV14	TGTGCCAGCAGCCAAGCGGGGGTTTCTGAGCAGTTCTTC	CASSQAGVSEQFF
NA	TRBJ1-4	NA	TRBV18	TGTGCCAGCTCACCATCGAGCCGGGAAAAACTGTTTTTT	CASSPSSREKLFF
NA	TRBJ2-1	NA	TRBV6-2/TRBV6-3	TGTGCCAGCAGTTACTCTACTTTCCGAGTAGGACTAAACAATGAGCAGTTCTTC	CASSYSTFRVGLNNEQFF
NA	TRBJ1-1	NA	TRBV6-2/TRBV6-3	TGTGCCAGCAGTTACAAGAAGGGGAAGAAGACTGAAGCTTTCTTT	CASSYKKGKKTEAFF
NA	TRBJ2-7	NA	TRBV5-4	TGTGCCAGCAGCCCGACGGACAGACTGACCTACGAGCAGTACTTC	CASSPTDRLTYEQYF
NA	TRBJ2-3	NA	TRBV7-3	TGTGCCAGCAGCTTAGGGCACCCAGATACGCAGTATTTT	CASSLGHPDTQYF
TRBD1	TRBJ1-2	once	TRBV10-2	TGCGCCAGCAGTGGGACAGGCCTTGATGGCTACACCTTC	CASSGTGLDGYTF
NA	TRBJ2-1	NA	TRBV25-1	TGTGCCAGCAGTAACATCAGGGAATACAATGAGCAGTTCTTC	CASSNIREYNEQFF
NA	TRBJ1-2	NA	TRBV21-1	TGTGCCAGCAGCGGTAGCTATGGCTACACCTTC	CASSGSYGYTF
TRBD1	TRBJ2-3	NA	TRBV30	TGTGCCTGGAGTCAGGGGGCCCCTGGCACAGATACGCAGTATTTT	CAWSQGAPGTDTQYF
NA	TRBJ1-1	NA	TRBV19	TGTGCCAGTAGTTTTACAGGTAACACTGAAGCTTTCTTT	CASSFTGNTEAFF
NA	TRBJ2-2	NA	TRBV6-5	TGTGCCAGCAGCCTCACGGAAACTATCGGGGAGCTGTTTTTT	CASSLTETIGELFF
TRBD2	TRBJ2-3	NA	TRBV3-1/TRBV3-2	TGTGCCAGCAGCCCGTCCCGGGGGGGACCGGGTAACTCAGATACGCAGTATTTT	CASSPSRGGPGNSDTQYF
NA	TRBJ1-5	NA	TRBV6-2/TRBV6-3	TGTGCCAGCAGTTACAGGATGGGCAGAAATCAGCCCCAGCATTTT	CASSYRMGRNQPQHF
TRBD1	TRBJ1-2	once	TRBV27	TGTGCCAGCAGCCCGGACAGGGTCTATGGCTACACCTTC	CASSPDRVYGYTF
NA	TRBJ2-3	NA	TRBV7-2	TGTGCCAGCAGCTTTGACTATAGCACAGATACGCAGTATTTT	CASSFDYSTDTQYF
TRBD1	TRBJ1-5	NA	TRBV19	TGTGCCAGTAGTATAGAGGGACAGGGCTATAGCAATCAGCCCCAGCATTTT	CASSIEGQGYSNQPQHF
TRBD1	TRBJ1-3	once	TRBV29-1	TGCAGCGTTGAAAGACAGGGTAATGGAAACACCATATATTTT	CSVERQGNGNTIYF
TRBD1	TRBJ2-3	once	TRBV6-1	TGTGCCAGCAGTGAAGAGGGACAGGGGGCCATTTATACGCAGTATTTT	CASSEEGQGAIYTQYF
NA	TRBJ1-2	NA	TRBV6-1	TGTGCCAGCAGTGAACAGGGATTTGGCTATGGCTACACCTTC	CASSEQGFGYGYTF
TRBD2	TRBJ2-2	NA	TRBV5-1	TGCGCCAGCAGGGGGAGGGGCGCCGGGGAGCTGTTTTTT	CASRGRGAGELFF
NA	TRBJ1-5	NA	TRBV27	TGTGCCAGCAGTTCCCTAGGGGCAGGCAGCAATCAGCCCCAGCATTTT	CASSSLGAGSNQPQHF
NA	TRBJ2-7	NA	TRBV5-5	TGTGCCAGCAGCTTGGCCTTGCATAGCGAGCAGTACTTC	CASSLALHSEQYF
NA	TRBJ1-2	NA	TRBV11-2	TGTGCCAGCAGCTCACAGGCCACCTCGGGCTACACCTTC	CASSSQATSGYTF
TRBD1	TRBJ2-7	NA	TRBV28	TGTGCCAGCACCCCCGGGACAGGGGATTCCTACGAGCAGTACTTC	CASTPGTGDSYEQYF
TRBD2	TRBJ2-4	NA	TRBV27	TGTGCCAGCAGTCCTCCGGGGGTAGCGGGGCTAGCCAAAAACATTCAGTACTTC	CASSPPGVAGLAKNIQYF
NA	TRBJ2-5	NA	TRBV11-2	TGTGCCAGCAGCTTGGGACTGGAGCAGACCCAGTACTTC	CASSLGLEQTQYF
NA	TRBJ1-3	NA	TRBV5-6	TGTGCCAGCAGCTTGATTAGCCTCTTCCCTGGAAACACCATATATTTT	CASSLISLFPGNTIYF
NA	TRBJ2-3	NA	TRBV9	TGTGCCAGCAGCGCTTCTTCCTTTTACACCTCCAGCACAGATACGCAGTATTTT	CASSASSFYTSSTDTQYF
NA	TRBJ2-3	NA	TRBV3-1/TRBV3-2	TGTGCCAGCAGCGAGGGAGTGGTAAGCACAGATACGCAGTATTTT	CASSEGVVSTDTQYF
NA	TRBJ2-3	NA	TRBV10-2	TGCGCCAGCAGTGAGTCTACAAGGGGTACGCAGTATTTT	CASSESTRGTQYF
NA	TRBJ1-1	NA	TRBV19	TGTGCCAGTAGTTTCGGACAGTCCATGAACACTGAAGCTTTCTTT	CASSFGQSMNTEAFF
TRBD1	TRBJ2-6	NA	TRBV10-3	TGTGCCACGGGACAGGGGGCGGCTGGGGCCAACGTCCTGACTTTC	CATGQGAAGANVLTF